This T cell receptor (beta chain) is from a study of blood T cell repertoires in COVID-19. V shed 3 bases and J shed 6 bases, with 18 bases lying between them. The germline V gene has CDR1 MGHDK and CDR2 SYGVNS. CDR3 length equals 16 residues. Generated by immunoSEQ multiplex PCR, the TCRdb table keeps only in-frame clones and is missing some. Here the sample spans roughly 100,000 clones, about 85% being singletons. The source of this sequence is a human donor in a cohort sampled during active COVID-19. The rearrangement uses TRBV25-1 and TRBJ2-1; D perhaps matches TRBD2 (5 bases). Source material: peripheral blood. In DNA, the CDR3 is TGTGCCAGCAGTGAGTCCGAAGTTGAGGGCCTCAATGAGCAGTTCTTC. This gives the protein CASSESEVEGLNEQFF.